The T cell receptor (beta chain) under discussion was sequenced for a study of T cell responses to AZD1222 COVID-19 vaccine. Sequenced by immunoSEQ multiplex PCR; TCRdb stores in-frame clones only, minus some. The profile shows under 250,000 clones, about 93% of them singletons. Germline CDR1 and CDR2: LNHNV and YYDKDF (reference sequence). V lost 0 bases to trimming and J lost 5 bases, with 14 bases between them. CDR3 length: 15 amino acids. Study-level points and caveats: Spike-specific TCR depth and breadth grew after two AZD1222 doses. Baseline antibody screening turned up just five to seven seropositive AZD1222 recipients. Clonal diversity was possibly underestimated, and the donors were mostly white British, with more females.

Only a few counts were recorded for this clone. Its antigen remains unidentified. Sample: peripheral blood, taken on day 0 of MenACWY control vaccination. The V and J genes are TRBV15 and TRBJ2-7; D tentatively reads TRBD1 or TRBD2 (6 bases each). This TCR came from an adult in good health. The DNA of the CDR3 is TGTGCCACCAGCAGAGATCCCCGGAGGGGGAACGAGCAGTACTTC. Translated: CATSRDPRRGNEQYF. Complete variable domain (other parts from reference TRBV15 and TRBJ2-7): DAMVIQNPRYQVTQFGKPVTLSCSQTLNHNVMYWYQQKSSQAPKLLFHYYDKDFNNEADTPDNFQSRRPNTSFCFLDIRSPGLGDTAMYLCATSRDPRRGNEQYFGPGTRLTVT.